The clone carrying this T cell receptor beta chain was found many times. The antigen remains unidentified. The data derive from a study of T-cell memory formation after mild COVID-19. Across the whole study: Largely, TCR clusters stayed within a single donor.

The ends lost 5 bases at V and 4 bases at J; junction bases unmatched: 6. This CDR3 contains 14 residues. From germline, CDR1 is SGHAT and CDR2 FQNNGV. Amplification by 5'RACE using constant-segment primers produced TCR alpha and TCR beta cDNA libraries that carried sample barcodes and UMIs. TCRdb itself ran the 5' RACE reads through MiXCR, one entry per CDR3 protein. Of hundreds of thousands of distinct CDR3 sequences in the sample, around a sixth were seen once. Study observations and caveats: Largely, contracting CD4+ clones fell within CM and EM, and contracting CD8+ clones within EMRA. Some clones that responded were present in memory (sampled pre-infection), which suggests cross-reactive memory joined.

The chain carries TRBV11-2 and TRBJ1-2, with 8 bases lining up with TRBD1. This TCR was recovered from a young man who had mild COVID-19 (a few samples of this study predate the infection). Cell type and time point are not known. The sequenced sample consisted of PBMCs or a T cell subset sorted from them (not recorded which). The CDR3 DNA reads TGTGCCAGCAGCGCCCGGACAGGGAGCTATGGCTACACCTTC. Translation gives CASSARTGSYGYTF.